The 29 T cell receptor beta chains given below trace back to one sample, sequenced in a study of blood T cell repertoires in COVID-19. The table came from immunoSEQ multiplex PCR; TCRdb's copy has only in-frame clones and leaves some out. This sample yields 55,000 to 75,000 clones, of which roughly 81% are seen a single time; approximately 15% belongs to the top ten. The sequencing sample was made of peripheral blood. The receptor set was obtained from an elderly man with acute or convalescent COVID-19.

This clone has only one observation. The chain couples TRBV2 to TRBJ2-1, with D unclear. CDR1 is SNHLY and CDR2 is FYNNEI in the germline V gene. The CDR3 consists of 13 residues. Trimming stripped 6 bases from V and 5 bases from J, with 11 bases between. CDR3: CASRVGQDNEQFF. The CDR3 DNA reads TGTGCCAGCAGGGTAGGCCAGGACAATGAGCAGTTCTTC.

V and J are TRBV4-1 and TRBJ2-7; TRBD2 agrees at 7 bases. The CDR3 contains 14 residues. Germline V lookup: CDR1 MGHRA, CDR2 YSYEKL. The V segment lost 1 base and the J segment 3 bases; nucleotides outside the gene matches: 3. CDR3 in amino acids: CASSQAGTNYEQYF. CDR3 nucleotide sequence: TGCGCCAGCAGCCAAGCCGGGACTAACTACGAGCAGTACTTC.

To note about this clone: A read error may produce the germline difference seen at one junction end. The gene calls are TRBV7-3 and TRBJ1-2, with unresolved D. There are 13 residues in the CDR3. The germline V gene has CDR1 SGHTA and CDR2 FQGTGA. In DNA form, the CDR3 reads TGTGCCAGCAGCCTAACAGCGGTCTATGGCTACACCTTC. As protein: CASSLTAVYGYTF.

This chain joins TRBV14 and TRBJ2-6; no definite D call. The CDR3 has 15 amino acids. The ends were cut back, 2 bases at V and 4 bases at J, with 9 bases in the middle. Looked up from germline, CDR1 is SGHDN and CDR2 is FVKESK. The CDR3 region is CASSQLGRGANVLTF. The CDR3 nucleotides are TGTGCCAGCAGCCAACTGGGCCGAGGGGCCAACGTCCTGACTTTC. Full variable domain (remainder filled in from reference TRBV14 and TRBJ2-6): EAGVTQFPSHSVIEKGQTVTLRCDPISGHDNLYWYRRVMGKEIKFLLHFVKESKQDESGMPNNRFLAERTGGTYSTLKVQPAELEDSGVYFCASSQLGRGANVLTFGAGSRLTVL.

With respect to this clone: The germline gene is not matched at one end of the junction; a read error may be the cause. The J gene is TRBJ2-1, the V gene TRBV7-7; a weak D match, TRBD1 (5 bases). This CDR3 region has 15 residues. Per the germline V gene, CDR1 is SSHAT and CDR2 is FNYEAQ (reference sequence). CDR3 sequence (DNA): TGTGCTAGCAGCTTAGAATATGGGGCAGGCAATGAGCAGTTCTTC. The encoded protein is CASSLEYGAGNEQFF.

The chain combines TRBV7-3 with TRBJ2-1; TRBD1 is a possible D gene (6 bases). Trimming removed 3 bases at V and 5 bases at J, with 14 bases between. The CDR3 covers 15 residues. Germline V CDR1 and CDR2: SGHTA, FQGTGA. CDR3 loop: CASSLTGLHNNEQFF. The CDR3 region has the DNA TGTGCCAGCAGCTTGACAGGCCTCCATAACAATGAGCAGTTCTTC.

Here the CDR3 reads CASSLGGNQETQYF. CDR3 DNA sequence: TGTGCCAGCAGCTTGGGAGGGAACCAAGAGACCCAGTACTTC. The chain carries TRBV5-4 and TRBJ2-5, with a tentative D call TRBD2 (5 bases). Germline loops: CDR1 SGHNT, CDR2 YYREEE (reference sequence). The CDR3 runs 14 residues. V lost 0 bases to trimming and J lost 0 bases, with 6 bases between them.

CDR3 bases: TGTGCCAGCAGCCAAGCGTACCAGCGGGGACACAATGAGCAGTTCTTC. Translated: CASSQAYQRGHNEQFF. The rearrangement links TRBV3-1 (or the pseudogene TRBV3-2) to TRBJ2-1; TRBD2 matches 7 bases. CDR1 is LGHDT and CDR2 is YNNKEL in the germline V gene (reference sequence). This CDR3 has 16 amino acids. V lost 1 base to trimming and J lost 5 bases; unmatched junction nucleotides: 8.

This clone was seen ten or more times. V and J are TRBV19 and TRBJ1-1, with D maybe TRBD1 (5 bases). The CDR3 loop spans 14 amino acids. V lost 4 bases to trimming and J lost 0 bases, with 9 bases between them. Per germline, CDR1 LNHDA and CDR2 SQIVND (reference sequence). The DNA of the CDR3 is TGTGCCAGTAGTACGGGGGTCATGAACACTGAAGCTTTCTTT. Translation gives CASSTGVMNTEAFF.

J is TRBJ2-1 and V is TRBV7-2; 10 bases fit TRBD2. V lost 0 bases and J lost 10; bases outside the gene matches: 6. CDR3 length: 15 amino acids. Germline CDR1 SGHTA, CDR2 FQGNSA. In DNA, the CDR3 is TGTGCCAGCAGCTTAGCCGGGACTAGCGCCACGGAGCAGTTCTTC. Translated, it gives CASSLAGTSATEQFF.

This clone occurred a few times. This chain links TRBV25-1 with TRBJ1-2; possibly TRBD1 for D (6 bases). The CDR3 sequence is 13 residues long. Germline V gene lookup returns CDR1 MGHDK and CDR2 SYGVNS. V was cut by 4 bases and J by 12 bases, with 18 bases left in between. The CDR3 bases are TGTGCCAGCAGTGCCCGGGCGGGGGGCCATCACACCTTC. Translation gives CASSARAGGHHTF.

The chain uses TRBV6-6 and TRBJ2-3; 8 bases agree with TRBD1. V was clipped by 5 bases and J by 0 bases; unmatched bases: 7. The CDR3 runs to 16 residues. Germline V gives CDR1 MNHNY, CDR2 SVGAGI (reference sequence). The CDR3 spells CASSQPRTGSTDTQYF. CDR3 bases: TGTGCCAGCAGTCAGCCTCGGACAGGGAGCACAGATACGCAGTATTTT.

The CDR3 nucleotides are TGCGCCAGCAGCGATAGCGGGGGGGCCGATGAGCAGTTCTTC. Its translation is CASSDSGGADEQFF. This chain connects TRBV4-3 to TRBJ2-1, with 11 bases lining up with TRBD2. The CDR3 length is 14 residues. Trimming at V came to 5 bases and at J to 8 bases, leaving 5 bases not matched to a gene. Per the germline V gene, CDR1 is LGHNA and CDR2 is YSLEER.

The chain carries TRBV7-6 and TRBJ2-5; 13 bases map to TRBD2. Unmatched junction bases numbered 13, after V lost 4 bases and J lost 5 bases. This CDR3 region has 18 residues. Germline loops: CDR1 SGHVS, CDR2 FNYEAQ. CDR3 sequence reads: CASSSGLAGVYDTETQYF. In DNA form, the CDR3 reads TGTGCCAGCAGCTCCGGACTAGCGGGGGTTTACGATACGGAGACCCAGTACTTC.

This clone was recorded a few times. The gene calls are TRBV29-1 and TRBJ2-5; 7 positions match TRBD1. V shed 7 bases, J shed 5 bases, and the junction held 10 bases outside the gene matches. The CDR3 length is 13 residues. Germline CDR1 SQVTM, CDR2 ANQGSEA. Written as DNA, the CDR3 is TGCAGCGCCCGGACAGGCCCGGCGGAGACCCAGTACTTC. It is translated as CSARTGPAETQYF.

The V gene is TRBV6-2 or TRBV6-3, the J gene TRBJ1-6; D call uncertain. Germline CDR1 reads MNHEY; CDR2 reads SVGEGT. This CDR3 region has 16 residues. V shed 3 bases and J shed 0 bases, with 9 bases lying between them. CDR3 loop: CASSYGRNSYNSPLHF. The CDR3, as DNA: TGTGCCAGCAGTTATGGCAGGAACTCCTATAATTCACCCCTCCACTTT.

The chain links TRBV5-4 to TRBJ2-1, with TRBD2 as a possible D gene (6 bases). CDR1 SGHNT and CDR2 YYREEE come from the germline V gene (reference sequence). V was clipped by 0 bases and J by 9 bases, with 16 bases between them. The CDR3 runs 15 residues. The CDR3: CASSLVGSAGVEQFF. CDR3 DNA: TGTGCCAGCAGCTTGGTCGGGAGTGCGGGTGTTGAGCAGTTCTTC.

This chain connects TRBV6-2 or TRBV6-3 to TRBJ2-3, with 10 positions matching TRBD1. With 8 bases clipped from V and 2 bases from J, the junction kept 7 bases outside the gene matches. CDR3 length equals 15 residues. Germline assignment: CDR1 MNHEY and CDR2 SVGEGT. As DNA, the CDR3 is TGTGCCAGCGGCCGGGGACAGGGGTACACAGATACGCAGTATTTT. Protein sequence: CASGRGQGYTDTQYF.

The chain combines TRBV19 with TRBJ1-4; 10 bases are shared with TRBD1. Losses at the gene ends were 8 bases for V and 7 bases for J; bases not matched to a gene: 4. Germline values: CDR1 LNHDA, CDR2 SQIVND (reference sequence). The CDR3 consists of 13 residues. CDR3 in amino acids: CASGQGVAEKLFF. The CDR3 DNA reads TGTGCCAGTGGACAGGGGGTGGCTGAAAAACTGTTTTTT.

The chain is built from TRBV7-9 and TRBJ2-3; 8 bases line up with TRBD2. V was clipped by 5 bases and J by 3 bases; unmatched bases: 4. Germline CDR1 reads SEHNR; CDR2 reads FQNEAQ (reference sequence). The CDR3 spans 14 residues. The CDR3 loop is CASSTSGMTDTQYF. The CDR3 nucleotides are TGTGCCAGCAGCACTAGCGGTATGACAGATACGCAGTATTTT.

The chain combines TRBV6-5 with TRBJ2-3; 9 nucleotides line up with TRBD1. Germline CDR1 and CDR2: MNHEY and SVGAGI. V dropped 10 bases and J dropped 1; count of bases not matched to a gene: 9. This CDR3 comprises 15 residues. CDR3 loop: CATHRGPRGTDTQYF. The CDR3 DNA sequence: TGTGCCACCCACAGGGGGCCCCGAGGCACAGATACGCAGTATTTT.

The chain recombines TRBV2 with TRBJ1-6, with a possible D match to TRBD1 (6 bases). The length of the CDR3 is 12 residues. Germline values: CDR1 SNHLY, CDR2 FYNNEI. V gave up 6 bases and J gave up 10 bases, with 10 bases separating them. The CDR3, as DNA: TGTGCCAGCAGGCCGCAGGGGTCACCCCTCCACTTT. It encodes CASRPQGSPLHF.

The V and J genes are TRBV12-3 or TRBV12-4 and TRBJ1-2; 7 bases map to TRBD1. Trimming cost V 4 bases and J 8 bases; bases outside gene matches: 4. The CDR3 covers 12 residues. The CDR3 loop reads CASSSRGRGYTF. The CDR3 DNA sequence: TGTGCCAGCAGTTCGAGGGGGCGAGGCTACACCTTC.

In this sample, this clone turned up a few times. The rearrangement uses TRBV30 and TRBJ1-1; D gene unclear. The germline V gene encodes CDR1 GTSNPN and CDR2 SVGIG (reference sequence). V lost 1 base and J lost 5, with 14 bases in between. This CDR3 has 14 amino acids. For the CDR3, the DNA is TGTGCCTGGAGTGCTGGCAGCGGGAGTACTGAAGCTTTCTTT. It translates to CAWSAGSGSTEAFF.

The rearrangement links TRBV9 to TRBJ2-7, with D possibly matching TRBD1 (5 bases). Trimming left V 4 bases short and J 6 bases short, with 14 bases between. CDR1 SGDLS and CDR2 YYNGEE come from the germline V gene. CDR3 length equals 13 residues. Here the CDR3 DNA reads TGTGCCAGCAGCACCAGGGATCTAGGCGAGCAGTACTTC. This encodes CASSTRDLGEQYF.

This chain connects TRBV7-8 to TRBJ2-1; weak D call: TRBD2 (6 bases). Trimming took off 1 base at V and 6 bases at J, with 16 bases between the two ends. The CDR3 contains 16 residues. CDR1 SGHVS and CDR2 FQNEAQ come from the germline V gene. The CDR3 region has the DNA TGTGCCAGCAGCTTAGTGGCGGGGACCCCCTTCAATGAGCAGTTCTTC. It encodes CASSLVAGTPFNEQFF.

The chain carries TRBV11-3 and TRBJ1-2; tentatively, D is TRBD1 (6 bases). CDR1 and CDR2 (germline): SGHNT, YENEEA. Trimming removed 3 bases from V and 7 bases from J, with 12 bases in between. The CDR3 is 13 amino acids. The CDR3 sequence: CASSLGAGGGYTF. The CDR3 DNA reads as TGTGCCAGCAGCTTGGGGGCTGGCGGTGGCTACACCTTC.

This sequence joins TRBV5-1 and TRBJ1-1, with D unclear. Per the germline V gene, CDR1 is SGHRS and CDR2 is YFSETQ. V was trimmed by 4 bases and J by 0 bases, leaving 10 bases between them. The CDR3 is 14 residues long. The CDR3 DNA follows: TGCGCCAGCAGCCCACGGAGCGTGAACACTGAAGCTTTCTTT. Translating gives CASSPRSVNTEAFF.

The table lists this clone with many counts. The chain carries TRBV5-4 and TRBJ2-3; D possibly corresponds to TRBD2 (6 bases). This CDR3 comprises 15 residues. The V and J ends lost 2 bases and 1 base respectively, with 11 bases between them. Per germline, CDR1 SGHNT and CDR2 YYREEE (reference sequence). The CDR3 region has the DNA TGTGCCAGCAGCTTTCGGGGAGGAGGCACAGATACGCAGTATTTT. Amino acid sequence: CASSFRGGGTDTQYF.